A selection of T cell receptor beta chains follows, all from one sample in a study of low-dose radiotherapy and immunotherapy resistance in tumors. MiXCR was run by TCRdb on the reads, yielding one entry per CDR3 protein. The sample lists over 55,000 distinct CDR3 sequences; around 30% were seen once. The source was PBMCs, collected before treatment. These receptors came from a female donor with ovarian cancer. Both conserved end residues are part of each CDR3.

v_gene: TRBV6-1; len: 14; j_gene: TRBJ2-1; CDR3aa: CASSEAALYNEQFF
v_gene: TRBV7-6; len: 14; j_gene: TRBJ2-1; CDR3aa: CASSLASRINEQFF
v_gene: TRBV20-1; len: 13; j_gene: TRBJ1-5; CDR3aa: CSATRDYNQPQHF
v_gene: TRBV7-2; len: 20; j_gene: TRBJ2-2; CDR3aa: CASSLACLTRAPRTPGSCFF
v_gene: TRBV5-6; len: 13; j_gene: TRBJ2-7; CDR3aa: CASSPNVNSEQYF
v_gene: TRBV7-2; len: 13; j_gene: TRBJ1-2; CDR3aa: CASSLDENYGYTF
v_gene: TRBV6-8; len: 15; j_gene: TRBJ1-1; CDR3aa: CASSWGDRPNTEAFF
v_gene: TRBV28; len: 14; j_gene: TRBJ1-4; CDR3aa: CASRSAQLNEKLFF
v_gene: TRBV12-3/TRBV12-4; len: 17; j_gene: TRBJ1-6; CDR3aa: CASSQYLPGQYNSPLHF
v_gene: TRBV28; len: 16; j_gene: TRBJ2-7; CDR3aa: CASSVPTGMGSYEQYF
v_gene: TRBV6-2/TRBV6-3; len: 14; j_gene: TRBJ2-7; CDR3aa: CASSPWTSFYEQYF
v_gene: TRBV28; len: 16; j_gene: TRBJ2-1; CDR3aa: CASSPLAGSSYNEQFF
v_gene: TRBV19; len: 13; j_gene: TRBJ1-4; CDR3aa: CASSMIMSEKLFF
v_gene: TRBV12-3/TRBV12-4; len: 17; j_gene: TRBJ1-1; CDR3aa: CASSLALGGLSNTEAFF
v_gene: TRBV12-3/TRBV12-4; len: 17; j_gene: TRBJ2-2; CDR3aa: CASTFGGSTNTGELFFF
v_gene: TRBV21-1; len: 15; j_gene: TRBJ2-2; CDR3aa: CASKRTREYTGELFF
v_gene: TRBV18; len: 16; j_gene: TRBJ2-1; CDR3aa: CASSPPYGGLGNEQFF
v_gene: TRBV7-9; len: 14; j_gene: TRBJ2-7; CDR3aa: CASSFSGGDYEQYF
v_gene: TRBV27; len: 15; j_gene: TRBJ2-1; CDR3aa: CASSWGAGSYNEQFF
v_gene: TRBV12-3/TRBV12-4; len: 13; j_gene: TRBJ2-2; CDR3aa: CATRLTRTGELFF
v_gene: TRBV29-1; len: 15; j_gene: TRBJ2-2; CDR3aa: CSATLGTGVTGELFF
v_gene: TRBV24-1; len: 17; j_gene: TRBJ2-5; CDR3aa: CATSDLGPPGLGETQYF
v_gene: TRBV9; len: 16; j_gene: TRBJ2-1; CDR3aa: CASSRRPGTTYNEQFF
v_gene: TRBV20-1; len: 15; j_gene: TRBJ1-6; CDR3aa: CSARASGQGDSPLHF
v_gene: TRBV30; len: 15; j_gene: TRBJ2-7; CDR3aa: CAWSGERGGLYEQYF
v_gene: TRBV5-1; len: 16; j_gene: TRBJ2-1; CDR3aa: CASSLKLELSYNEQFF
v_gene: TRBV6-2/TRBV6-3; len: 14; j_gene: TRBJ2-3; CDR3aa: CASRRGVNTDTQYF
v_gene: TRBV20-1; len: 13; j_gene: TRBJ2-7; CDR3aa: CSATGGGFYEQYF
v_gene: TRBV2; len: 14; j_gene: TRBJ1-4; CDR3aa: CACTKEGAGEKLFF
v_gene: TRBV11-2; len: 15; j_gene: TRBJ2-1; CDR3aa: CASSLGVLSSREQFF
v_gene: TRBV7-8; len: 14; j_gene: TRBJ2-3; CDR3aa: CASSLYRGADTQYF
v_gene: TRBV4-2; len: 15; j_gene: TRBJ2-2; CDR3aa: CASSPQTANTGELFF
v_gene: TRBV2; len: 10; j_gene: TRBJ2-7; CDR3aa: CASSGGEQYF
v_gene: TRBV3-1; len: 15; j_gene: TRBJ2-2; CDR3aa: CASSLEQGITGELFF
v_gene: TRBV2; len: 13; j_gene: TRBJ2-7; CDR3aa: CASSGGTSYEQYF
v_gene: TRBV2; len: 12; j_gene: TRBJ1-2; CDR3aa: CASSEYSYGYTF
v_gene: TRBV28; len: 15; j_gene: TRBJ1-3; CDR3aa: CASTGTPSQGNTIYF
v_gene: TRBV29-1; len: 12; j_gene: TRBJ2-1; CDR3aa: CSVGEQGAEQFF
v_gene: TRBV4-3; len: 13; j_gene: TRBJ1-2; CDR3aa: CASSQAAAYGYTF
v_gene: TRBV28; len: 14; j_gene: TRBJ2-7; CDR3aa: CASSYHAGTYEQYF
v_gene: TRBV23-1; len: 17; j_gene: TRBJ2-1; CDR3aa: CASSHCVEGMTYNEQFF
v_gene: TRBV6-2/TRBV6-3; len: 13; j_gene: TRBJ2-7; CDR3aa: CASSEIWGYEQYF
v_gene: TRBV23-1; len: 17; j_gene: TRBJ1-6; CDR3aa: CASSLGPRTRYNSPLHF
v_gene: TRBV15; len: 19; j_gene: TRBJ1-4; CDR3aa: CATSRTPGGQGARREKLFF